This record looks at one T cell receptor beta chain sequence and its context. Its antigen is undetermined. This entry comes from a study of cytomegalovirus exposure and HLA in healthy donors. The study, taken as a whole, reports: When a later analysis compared HLA-associated TCR beta chains with equally common others, the HLA-associated chains turned out to be more clonally expanded and to have lower generation probabilities. The classifier, whose performance was assessed in both the original and validation cohorts, reportedly diagnosed cytomegalovirus status with high specificity and sensitivity.

Trimming took off 3 bases at V and 3 bases at J, with 11 bases between the two ends. The CDR3 has 14 residues. In germline, CDR1 is SGDLS, CDR2 YYNGEE. The PCR used 60 Vbeta and 13 Jbeta primers. Clones were read by immunoSEQ multiplex PCR, and TCRdb kept only the in-frame ones, dropping some. The sample consists of more than 90,000 clones, more than 80% of them appearing once. J is TRBJ2-3 and V is TRBV9, with no clear D. The clonotype was recovered from a man aged 25 to 40 in good health and CMV-seronegative. Sequencing was done on a sample of PBMCs. Here the CDR3 reads CASSGLGRTDTQYF. CDR3 DNA: TGTGCCAGCAGCGGCCTCGGCAGGACAGATACGCAGTATTTT.